One and the same sample provided the 15 T cell receptor beta chains below, sequenced in a study of T cell responses to AZD1222 COVID-19 vaccine. Sequencing was performed with immunoSEQ multiplex PCR; in TCRdb, only in-frame clones are kept and a portion is missing. The sample has around 140,000 clones, around 90% seen once; the top ten hold approximately 1.5%. The sample consisted of peripheral blood, taken on day 0 of AZD1222 vaccination. The receptors stem from an adult in good health.

The chain joins TRBV28 to TRBJ2-7, with D tentatively TRBD2 (6 bases). Trimming cost V 1 base and J 2 bases, with 9 bases left between them. This CDR3 is built from 14 residues. CDR1 is MDHEN and CDR2 is SYDVKM in the germline V gene. The CDR3 DNA reads as TGTGCCAGCAGTTTATCGGGGGTTCCCTACGAGCAGTACTTC. Amino acid sequence: CASSLSGVPYEQYF.

This clone was recorded once. The V call is TRBV3-1 (or the pseudogene TRBV3-2), the J call TRBJ2-1; D uncertain. The V gene's germline CDR1 is LGHDT and CDR2 YNNKEL (reference sequence). V was trimmed by 8 bases and J by 6 bases, leaving 23 bases between them. The CDR3 is 16 amino acids. CDR3 loop: CASSAPKVGSLNEQFF. The CDR3 bases are TGTGCCAGCTCCGCCCCTAAGGTCGGGTCACTCAATGAGCAGTTCTTC.

The gene calls are TRBV24-1 and TRBJ2-1; 9 bases map to TRBD2. The CDR3 has 16 residues. Germline CDR1 reads KGHDR; CDR2 reads SFDVKD. J was trimmed by 8 bases and V by 3 bases; bases with no gene match: 10. CDR3 in DNA: TGTGCCACCAGTGATCCGAGGCGAGCGGGAGGTTATGAGCAGTTCTTC. Encoded protein: CATSDPRRAGGYEQFF.

The V and J genes are TRBV29-1 and TRBJ1-4; no definite D call. The germline V and J ends were trimmed by 5 bases and 0 bases, with 10 bases remaining between them. The CDR3 is made up of 14 amino acids. Per the germline V gene, CDR1 is SQVTM and CDR2 is ANQGSEA. CDR3: CSVRSAATNEKLFF. CDR3 bases: TGCAGCGTTAGGTCCGCCGCAACTAATGAAAAACTGTTTTTT.

This chain joins TRBV28 and TRBJ2-7, with D possibly TRBD1 on 6 matching bases. The CDR3 extends over 13 amino acids. CDR1 and CDR2 (germline): MDHEN, SYDVKM. V lost 2 bases, J lost 7 bases, and 12 bases lay in between. The CDR3 region has the DNA TGTGCCAGCAGTTTAACCGACAGGAGGGAGCAGTACTTC. Protein: CASSLTDRREQYF.

This clone was counted only a few times. The V and J genes are TRBV5-1 and TRBJ1-2, with D possibly matching TRBD1 (6 bases). Trimming pared 5 bases from V and 8 bases from J, leaving 19 bases between. Germline CDR1 reads SGHRS; CDR2 reads YFSETQ. This CDR3 contains 14 residues. The CDR3 is CASRLHGQTTGYTF. The DNA for the CDR3 is TGCGCCAGCAGACTACACGGACAGACCACGGGCTACACCTTC. The full variable domain, in which reference TRBV5-1 and TRBJ1-2 provide the parts outside the CDR3, is KAGVTQTPRYLIKTRGQQVTLSCSPISGHRSVSWYQQTPGQGLQFLFEYFSETQRNKGNFPGRFSGRQFSNSRSEMNVSTLELGDSALYLCASRLHGQTTGYTFGSGTRLTVV.

V is TRBV27 and J is TRBJ1-1; weak D call: TRBD1 (6 bases). Per germline, CDR1 MNHEY and CDR2 SMNVEV (reference sequence). V was trimmed by 3 bases and J by 6 bases, leaving 14 bases between them. The CDR3 loop spans 14 amino acids. The CDR3 here is CASSFGGALSEAFF. For the CDR3, the DNA is TGTGCCAGCAGTTTTGGGGGGGCGCTTTCTGAAGCTTTCTTT.

J is TRBJ1-6 and V is TRBV5-1; 8 nucleotides line up with TRBD1. This CDR3 has 16 residues. Germline V gene sequence: CDR1 SGHRS, CDR2 YFSETQ. Trimming cost V 4 bases and J 8 bases; bases outside gene matches: 11. The CDR3 DNA reads as TGCGCCAGCAGCCCTAGAGGGACAGGCAGTTATTCACCCCTCCACTTT. Protein sequence: CASSPRGTGSYSPLHF.

This sequence joins TRBV2 and TRBJ2-1, with TRBD2 matching over 13 bases. This CDR3 is built from 20 residues. The ends lost 1 base at V and 0 bases at J; junction bases unmatched: 9. Germline V gene sequence: CDR1 SNHLY, CDR2 FYNNEI. The CDR3 DNA follows: TGTGCCAGCAGTGAAGGTTGGGGACTAGCGGGACGCCTCTCCTACAATGAGCAGTTCTTC. As protein: CASSEGWGLAGRLSYNEQFF.

The V gene is TRBV5-5, the J gene TRBJ1-5; 9 nucleotides align to TRBD1. The CDR3 length is 15 residues. Germline V lookup: CDR1 SGHKS, CDR2 YYEKEE (reference sequence). V trimming: 4 bases; J trimming: 3 bases; junction bases outside the gene matches: 5. The CDR3 is CASSLGQGPNQPQHF. CDR3 nucleotides: TGTGCCAGCAGCCTGGGACAGGGTCCCAATCAGCCCCAGCATTTT.

The V gene is TRBV3-1 (or the pseudogene TRBV3-2), the J gene TRBJ2-1; a weak D match, TRBD1 (5 bases). The CDR3 spans 14 residues. The germline V and J ends were trimmed by 4 bases and 0 bases, with 7 bases remaining between them. Looked up from germline, CDR1 is LGHDT and CDR2 is YNNKEL (reference sequence). The CDR3 coding sequence is TGTGCCAGCAGCCGGGGCGGCTCCTACAATGAGCAGTTCTTC. As protein: CASSRGGSYNEQFF.

The V gene is TRBV5-6, the J gene TRBJ1-1; maybe TRBD1 (5 bases). This CDR3 contains 15 residues. V lost 4 bases and J 3 bases, leaving 16 bases between the germline ends. CDR1 is SGHDT, CDR2 YYEEEE, per germline. The CDR3 coding sequence is TGTGCCAGCAGCGTGGACGGGCGGGGGGACACTGAAGCTTTCTTT. This translates into CASSVDGRGDTEAFF.

The chain uses TRBV19 and TRBJ2-1; D possibly corresponds to TRBD1 (6 bases). The germline V and J ends were trimmed by 3 bases and 6 bases, with 9 bases remaining between them. The CDR3 contains 13 residues. From germline, CDR1 is LNHDA and CDR2 SQIVND (reference sequence). The CDR3 bases are TGTGCCAGTAGTATCAACAGGGTCAATGAGCAGTTCTTC. This gives the protein CASSINRVNEQFF. The complete variable domain, with remaining parts taken from reference TRBV19 and TRBJ2-1, reads DGGITQSPKYLFRKEGQNVTLSCEQNLNHDAMYWYRQDPGQGLRLIYYSQIVNDFQKGDIAEGYSVSREKKESFPLTVTSAQKNPTAFYLCASSINRVNEQFFGPGTRLTVL.

The chain employs TRBV6-2 or TRBV6-3 and TRBJ1-1, with 7 bases that match TRBD1. The CDR3 contains 14 residues. The germline CDR1 and CDR2 sequences are MNHEY and SVGEGT. J lost 1 base, V lost 5 bases, and 4 bases had no gene match. CDR3: CASSMQGGNTEAFF. The CDR3 DNA reads TGTGCCAGCAGTATGCAGGGGGGGAACACTGAAGCTTTCTTT.

The V gene is TRBV29-1, the J gene TRBJ1-1, with D uncertain. The CDR3 length is 13 residues. The germline V gene has CDR1 SQVTM and CDR2 ANQGSEA. The ends were cut back, 5 bases at V and 1 base at J, with 11 bases in the middle. This CDR3 reads CSVFPGENTEAFF. The CDR3 DNA follows: TGCAGCGTTTTTCCCGGGGAGAACACTGAAGCTTTCTTT.